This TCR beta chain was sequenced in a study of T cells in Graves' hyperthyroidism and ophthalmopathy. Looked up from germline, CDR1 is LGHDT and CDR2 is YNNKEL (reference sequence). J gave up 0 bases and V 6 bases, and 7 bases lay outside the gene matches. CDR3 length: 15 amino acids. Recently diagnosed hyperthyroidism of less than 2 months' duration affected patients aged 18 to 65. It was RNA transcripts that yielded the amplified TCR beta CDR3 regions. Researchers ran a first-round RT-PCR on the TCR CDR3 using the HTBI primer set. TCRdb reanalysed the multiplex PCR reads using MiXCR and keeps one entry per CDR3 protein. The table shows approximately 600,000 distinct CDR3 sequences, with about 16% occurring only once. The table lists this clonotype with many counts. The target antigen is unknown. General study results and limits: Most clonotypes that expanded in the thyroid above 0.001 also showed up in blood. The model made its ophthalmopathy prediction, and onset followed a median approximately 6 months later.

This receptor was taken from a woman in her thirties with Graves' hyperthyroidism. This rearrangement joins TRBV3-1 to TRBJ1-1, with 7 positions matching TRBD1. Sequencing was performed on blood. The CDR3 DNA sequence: TGTGCCAGCAGGCGCACGGGACAGATGAACACTGAAGCTTTCTTT. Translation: CASRRTGQMNTEAFF.